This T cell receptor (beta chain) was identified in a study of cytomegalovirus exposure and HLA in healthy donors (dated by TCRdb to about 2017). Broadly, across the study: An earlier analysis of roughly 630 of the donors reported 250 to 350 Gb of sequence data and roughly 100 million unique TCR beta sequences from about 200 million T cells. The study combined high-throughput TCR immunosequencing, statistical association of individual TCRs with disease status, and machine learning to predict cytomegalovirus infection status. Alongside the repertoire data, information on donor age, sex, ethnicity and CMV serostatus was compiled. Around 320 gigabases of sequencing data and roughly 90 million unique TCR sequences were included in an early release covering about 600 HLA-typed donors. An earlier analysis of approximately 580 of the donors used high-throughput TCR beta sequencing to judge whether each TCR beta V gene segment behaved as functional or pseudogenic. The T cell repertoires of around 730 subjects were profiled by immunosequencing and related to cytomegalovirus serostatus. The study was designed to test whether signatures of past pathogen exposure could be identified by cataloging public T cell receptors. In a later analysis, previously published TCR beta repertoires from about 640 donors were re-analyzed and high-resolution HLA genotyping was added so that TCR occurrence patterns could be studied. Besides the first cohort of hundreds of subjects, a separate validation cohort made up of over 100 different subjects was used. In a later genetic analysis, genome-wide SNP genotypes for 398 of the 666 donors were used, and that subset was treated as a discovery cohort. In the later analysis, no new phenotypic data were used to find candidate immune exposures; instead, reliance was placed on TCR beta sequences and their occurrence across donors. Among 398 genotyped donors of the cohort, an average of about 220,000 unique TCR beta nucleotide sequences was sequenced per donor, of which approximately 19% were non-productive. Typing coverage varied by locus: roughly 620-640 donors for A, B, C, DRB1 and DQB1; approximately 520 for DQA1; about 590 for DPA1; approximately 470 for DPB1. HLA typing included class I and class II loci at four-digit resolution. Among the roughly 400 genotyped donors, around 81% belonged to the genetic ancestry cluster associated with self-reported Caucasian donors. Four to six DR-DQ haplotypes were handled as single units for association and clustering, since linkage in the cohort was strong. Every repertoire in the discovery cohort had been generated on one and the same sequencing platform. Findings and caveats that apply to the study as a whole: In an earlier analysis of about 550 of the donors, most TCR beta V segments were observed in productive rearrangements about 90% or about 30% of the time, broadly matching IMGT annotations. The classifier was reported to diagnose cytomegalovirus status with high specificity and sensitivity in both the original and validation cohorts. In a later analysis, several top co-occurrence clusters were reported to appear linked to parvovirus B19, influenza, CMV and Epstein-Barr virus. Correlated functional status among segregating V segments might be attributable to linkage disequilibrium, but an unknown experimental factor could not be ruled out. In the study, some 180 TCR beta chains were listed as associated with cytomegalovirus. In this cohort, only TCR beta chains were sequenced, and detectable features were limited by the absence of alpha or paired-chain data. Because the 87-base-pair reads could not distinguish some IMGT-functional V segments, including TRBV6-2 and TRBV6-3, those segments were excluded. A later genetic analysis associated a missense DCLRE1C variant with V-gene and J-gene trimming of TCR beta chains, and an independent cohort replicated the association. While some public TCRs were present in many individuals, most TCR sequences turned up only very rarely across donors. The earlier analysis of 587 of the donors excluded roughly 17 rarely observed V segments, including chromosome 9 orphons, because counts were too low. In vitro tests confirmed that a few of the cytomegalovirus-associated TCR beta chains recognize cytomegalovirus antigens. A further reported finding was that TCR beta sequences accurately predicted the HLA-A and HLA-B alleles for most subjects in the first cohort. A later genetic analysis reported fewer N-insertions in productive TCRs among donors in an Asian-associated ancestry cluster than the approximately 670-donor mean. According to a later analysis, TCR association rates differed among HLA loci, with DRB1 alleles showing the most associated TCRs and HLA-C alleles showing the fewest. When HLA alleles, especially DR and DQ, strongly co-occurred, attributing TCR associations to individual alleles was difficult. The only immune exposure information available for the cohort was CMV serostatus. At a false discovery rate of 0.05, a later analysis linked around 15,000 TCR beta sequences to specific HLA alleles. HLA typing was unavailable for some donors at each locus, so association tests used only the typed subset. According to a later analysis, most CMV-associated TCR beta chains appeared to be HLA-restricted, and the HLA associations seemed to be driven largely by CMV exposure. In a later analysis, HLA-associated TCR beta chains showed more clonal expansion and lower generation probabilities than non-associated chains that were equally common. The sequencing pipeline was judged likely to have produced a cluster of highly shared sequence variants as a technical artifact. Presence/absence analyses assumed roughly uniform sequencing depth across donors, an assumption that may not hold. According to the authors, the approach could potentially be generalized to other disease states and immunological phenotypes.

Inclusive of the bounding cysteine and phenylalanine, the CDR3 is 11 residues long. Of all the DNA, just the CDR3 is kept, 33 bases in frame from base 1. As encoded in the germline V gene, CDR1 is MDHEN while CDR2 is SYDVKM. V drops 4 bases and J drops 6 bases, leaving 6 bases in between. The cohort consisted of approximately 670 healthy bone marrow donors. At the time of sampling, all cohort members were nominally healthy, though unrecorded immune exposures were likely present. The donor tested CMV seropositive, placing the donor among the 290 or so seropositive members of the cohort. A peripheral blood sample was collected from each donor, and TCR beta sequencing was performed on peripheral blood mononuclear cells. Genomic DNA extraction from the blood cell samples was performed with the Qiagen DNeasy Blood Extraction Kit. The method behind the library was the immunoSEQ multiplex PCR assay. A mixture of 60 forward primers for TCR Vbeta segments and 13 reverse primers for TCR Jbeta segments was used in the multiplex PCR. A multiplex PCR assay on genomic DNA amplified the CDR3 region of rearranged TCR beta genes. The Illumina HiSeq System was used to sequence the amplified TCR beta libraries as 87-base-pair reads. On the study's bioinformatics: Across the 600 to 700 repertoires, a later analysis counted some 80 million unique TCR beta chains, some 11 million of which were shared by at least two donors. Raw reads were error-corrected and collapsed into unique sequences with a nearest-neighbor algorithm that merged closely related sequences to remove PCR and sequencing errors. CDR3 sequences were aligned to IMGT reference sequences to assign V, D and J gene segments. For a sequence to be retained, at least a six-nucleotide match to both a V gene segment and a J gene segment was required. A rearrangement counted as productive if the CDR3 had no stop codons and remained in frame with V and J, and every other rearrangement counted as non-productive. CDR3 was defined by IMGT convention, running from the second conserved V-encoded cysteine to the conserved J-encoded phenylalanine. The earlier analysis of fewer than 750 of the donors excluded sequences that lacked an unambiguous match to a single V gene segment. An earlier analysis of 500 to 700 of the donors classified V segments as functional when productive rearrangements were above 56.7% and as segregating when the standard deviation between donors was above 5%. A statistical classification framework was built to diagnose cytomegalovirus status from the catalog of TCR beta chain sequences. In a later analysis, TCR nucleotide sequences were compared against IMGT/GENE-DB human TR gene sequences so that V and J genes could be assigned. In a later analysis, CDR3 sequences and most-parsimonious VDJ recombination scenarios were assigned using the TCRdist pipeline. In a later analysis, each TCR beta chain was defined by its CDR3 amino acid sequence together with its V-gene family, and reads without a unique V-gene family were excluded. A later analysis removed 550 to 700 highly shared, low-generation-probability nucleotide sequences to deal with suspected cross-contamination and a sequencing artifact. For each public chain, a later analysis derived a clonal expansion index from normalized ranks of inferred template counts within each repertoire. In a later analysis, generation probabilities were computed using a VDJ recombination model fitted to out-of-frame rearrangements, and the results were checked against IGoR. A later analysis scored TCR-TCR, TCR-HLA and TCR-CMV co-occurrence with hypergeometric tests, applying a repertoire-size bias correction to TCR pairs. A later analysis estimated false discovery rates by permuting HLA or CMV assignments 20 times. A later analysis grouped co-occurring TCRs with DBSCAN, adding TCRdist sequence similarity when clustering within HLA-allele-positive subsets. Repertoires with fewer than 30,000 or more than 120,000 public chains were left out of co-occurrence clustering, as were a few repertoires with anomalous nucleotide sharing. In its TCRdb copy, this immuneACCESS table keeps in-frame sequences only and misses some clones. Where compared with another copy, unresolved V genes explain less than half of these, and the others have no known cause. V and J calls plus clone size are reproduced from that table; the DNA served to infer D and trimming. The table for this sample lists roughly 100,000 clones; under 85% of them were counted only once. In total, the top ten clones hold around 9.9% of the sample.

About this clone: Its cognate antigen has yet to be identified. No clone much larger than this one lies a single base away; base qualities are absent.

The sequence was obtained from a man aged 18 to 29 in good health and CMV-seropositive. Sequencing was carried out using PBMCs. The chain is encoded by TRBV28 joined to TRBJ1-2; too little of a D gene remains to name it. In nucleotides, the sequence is TGTGCCAGCAGTTACCGCGATGGCTACACCTTC. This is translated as CASSYRDGYTF.